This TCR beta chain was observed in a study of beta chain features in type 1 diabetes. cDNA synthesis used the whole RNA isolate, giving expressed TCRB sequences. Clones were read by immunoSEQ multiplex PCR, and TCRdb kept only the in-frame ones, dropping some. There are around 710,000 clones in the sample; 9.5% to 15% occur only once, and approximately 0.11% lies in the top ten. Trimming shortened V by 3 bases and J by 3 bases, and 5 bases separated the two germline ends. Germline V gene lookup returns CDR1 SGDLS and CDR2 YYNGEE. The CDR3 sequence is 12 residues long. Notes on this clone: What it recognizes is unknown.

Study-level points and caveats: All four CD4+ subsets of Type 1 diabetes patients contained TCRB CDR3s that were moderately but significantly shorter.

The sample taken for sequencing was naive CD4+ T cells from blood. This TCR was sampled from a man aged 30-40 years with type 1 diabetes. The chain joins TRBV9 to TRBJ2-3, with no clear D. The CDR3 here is CASSATTDTQYF. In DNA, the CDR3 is TGTGCCAGCAGCGCGACAACAGATACGCAGTATTTT.